This T cell receptor (beta chain) is drawn from a study of CD8+ T cells in alopecia areata. Treatment: oral pan-JAK inhibitor, 5-10 mg twice daily. It was cDNA, reverse transcribed from extracted RNA, that served as the sequencing template. Using immunoSEQ multiplex PCR, the repertoire was profiled, and TCRdb retains in-frame clones only, with some absent. This sample has 85,000 to 95,000 clones; about two thirds occur once, and the top ten carry 17%. The CDR3 loop spans 13 amino acids. Trimming removed 1 base at V and 1 base at J, with 7 bases between. Germline CDR1 GTSNPN, CDR2 SVGIG (reference sequence).

The clonotype originates from a human donor with alopecia areata. The source material was CD8+ T cells sorted from blood, sampled at week 44, from a patient treated with tofacitinib. The chain couples TRBV30 to TRBJ1-1; D gene unclear. In DNA form, the CDR3 reads TGTGCCTGGAGTGAGCTCTGGAACACTGAAGCTTTCTTT. It codes for CAWSELWNTEAFF.